The 6 T cell receptor beta chains below were found in one sample sequenced in a study of cytomegalovirus exposure and HLA in healthy donors. Profiled with immunoSEQ multiplex PCR; TCRdb holds only in-frame clones, not every one. The repertoire includes more than 50,000 clones, roughly 94% of them detected once, and under 3% sits in the top ten. The sample taken for sequencing was PBMCs. Source of these receptors: a man aged 18 to 29 in good health and CMV-seronegative.

This chain uses TRBV18 with TRBJ2-2; D might be TRBD2 (5 bases). The CDR3 is made up of 16 amino acids. V gave up 3 bases and J gave up 1 base, with 12 bases separating them. Per germline, CDR1 KGHSH and CDR2 LQKENI. The CDR3 sequence: CASSPPGMGNTGELFF. The CDR3 DNA follows: TGTGCCAGCTCACCGCCGGGAATGGGGAACACCGGGGAGCTGTTTTTT.

The chain combines TRBV14 with TRBJ2-2; D uncertain. V lost 6 bases and J lost 3, with 8 bases in between. The germline CDR1 and CDR2 sequences are SGHDN and FVKESK. The CDR3 is 13 residues long. Here the CDR3 DNA reads TGTGCCAGCAGTTTAGTCTACACCGGGGAGCTGTTTTTT. Amino acid sequence: CASSLVYTGELFF.

The chain recombines TRBV2 with TRBJ2-2; TRBD2 agrees at 12 bases. The CDR3 runs 16 residues. After removal of 8 bases from V and 6 bases from J, the junction contained 10 bases not matched to a gene. Germline lookup yields CDR1 SNHLY and CDR2 FYNNEI. This CDR3 is CASAGLAGMGPGELFF. The CDR3 DNA reads TGTGCCAGCGCCGGACTAGCGGGGATGGGGCCCGGGGAGCTGTTTTTT.

This chain connects TRBV19 to TRBJ1-5; 8 bases match TRBD1. Losses at the gene ends were 5 bases for V and 3 bases for J; bases not matched to a gene: 3. Germline V gives CDR1 LNHDA, CDR2 SQIVND (reference sequence). The CDR3 is 14 amino acids. CDR3 loop: CASSPTGVNQPQHF. In nucleotides, the CDR3 is TGTGCCAGTAGTCCGACAGGGGTCAATCAGCCCCAGCATTTT.

This chain links TRBV30 with TRBJ1-2, with D unclear. V was pared by 2 bases and J by 4 bases, with 8 bases between. The CDR3 is made up of 12 amino acids. From germline, CDR1 is GTSNPN and CDR2 SVGIG (reference sequence). The CDR3 region is CAWSMEGYGYTF. CDR3 DNA: TGTGCCTGGAGTATGGAGGGCTATGGCTACACCTTC.

The chain carries TRBV5-4 and TRBJ2-2; 7 bases align to TRBD2. In germline, CDR1 is SGHNT, CDR2 YYREEE (reference sequence). The CDR3 length is 15 residues. With V trimmed by 4 bases and J by 0 bases, 3 bases remained unmatched. CDR3 in DNA: TGTGCCAGCAGCCGCGGGAGCCCGAACACCGGGGAGCTGTTTTTT. Translating it yields CASSRGSPNTGELFF. Drawing the rest from reference TRBV5-4 and TRBJ2-2, the complete variable domain is ETGVTQSPTHLIKTRGQQVTLRCSSQSGHNTVSWYQQALGQGPQFIFQYYREEENGRGNFPPRFSGLQFPNYSSELNVNALELDDSALYLCASSRGSPNTGELFFGEGSRLTVL.